The next 28 T cell receptor beta chains were all read from a single sample in a study of cytomegalovirus exposure and HLA in healthy donors. The PCR used 60 Vbeta and 13 Jbeta primers. TCRdb keeps only in-frame clones here, not all; method: immunoSEQ multiplex PCR. Of about 250,000 clones in the sample, about nine tenths are singletons; the top ten hold around 1.7%. Sequencing was performed on PBMCs. Every receptor here comes from a girl aged 2-9 years in good health and CMV-seronegative.

The chain employs TRBV13 and TRBJ2-3; 12 bases are shared with TRBD2. This CDR3 contains 18 residues. Trimming at V came to 3 bases and at J to 1 base, leaving 8 bases not matched to a gene. Looked up from germline, CDR1 is PRHDT and CDR2 is FYEKMQ (reference sequence). The chain's CDR3 is CASSFRLAGALGTDTQYF. The DNA for the CDR3 is TGTGCCAGCAGCTTTAGACTAGCGGGGGCCCTGGGCACAGATACGCAGTATTTT.

The chain joins TRBV10-3 to TRBJ2-1; 11 bases match TRBD2. V was pared by 3 bases and J by 10 bases, with 8 bases of the junction left unmatched. The CDR3 spans 15 residues. Per the germline V gene, CDR1 is ENHRY and CDR2 is SYGVKD. The CDR3 region has the DNA TGTGCCATCAGTGACGGGACTAGCGGACACGGGGAGCAGTTCTTC. As protein: CAISDGTSGHGEQFF.

The chain carries TRBV7-9 and TRBJ1-1; TRBD1 might be the D (6 bases). The V gene's germline CDR1 is SEHNR and CDR2 FQNEAQ (reference sequence). This CDR3 region has 12 residues. Trimming pared 6 bases from V and 1 base from J, leaving 6 bases between. As DNA, the CDR3 is TGTGCCAGCAGGACAGGGAACACTGAAGCTTTCTTT. Amino acid sequence: CASRTGNTEAFF.

The chain employs TRBV5-1 and TRBJ2-3; TRBD2 matches 7 bases. CDR3 size: 17 residues. The V segment lost 4 bases and the J segment 0 bases; nucleotides outside the gene matches: 11. Germline loops: CDR1 SGHRS, CDR2 YFSETQ. The CDR3 DNA follows: TGCGCCAGCAGCCCCCGCGGGGACTACCTAAGCACAGATACGCAGTATTTT. It yields the protein CASSPRGDYLSTDTQYF.

The rearrangement joins TRBV7-9 to TRBJ2-7; the match to TRBD1 covers 8 bases. J gave up 3 bases and V 4 bases, and 11 bases lay outside the gene matches. Germline lookup yields CDR1 SEHNR and CDR2 FQNEAQ (reference sequence). This CDR3 is 16 amino acids long. CDR3 nucleotide sequence: TGTGCCAGCAGCTCCACGACAGGGGCGGACTTCTACGAGCAGTACTTC. Its translation: CASSSTTGADFYEQYF.

J is TRBJ1-1 and V is TRBV6-1, with D possibly being TRBD1 (5 bases). CDR1 and CDR2 (germline): MNHNS, SASEGT. V was trimmed by 9 bases and J by 1 base, leaving 15 bases between them. The CDR3 sequence is 14 residues long. This CDR3 reads CASDWGSTNTEAFF. The CDR3 DNA sequence: TGTGCCAGTGATTGGGGCAGTACGAACACTGAAGCTTTCTTT.

The chain carries TRBV10-3 and TRBJ2-3; 7 bases map to TRBD2. Germline assignment: CDR1 ENHRY and CDR2 SYGVKD. This CDR3 is built from 15 residues. V was clipped by 2 bases and J by 2 bases; unmatched bases: 4. This chain's CDR3 is CAISEEGGITDTQYF. CDR3 bases: TGTGCCATCAGTGAGGAGGGAGGGATCACAGATACGCAGTATTTT.

V usage is TRBV6-5 and J usage is TRBJ2-5; D gene unclear. The DNA end lines up better with TRBJ2-7; the J call may be wrong. The germline V gene has CDR1 MNHEY and CDR2 SVGAGI. The CDR3 has 15 amino acids. The CDR3 coding sequence is TGTGCCAGCAGTTACTCGGGCCAGTTCCCCTACGAGCAGTACTTC. This codes for CASSYSGQFPYEQYF.

The chain is built from TRBV13 and TRBJ2-3; 9 bases line up with TRBD2. This CDR3 comprises 15 residues. V shed 4 bases and J 1 base; nucleotides not matched to a gene: 3. Germline assignment: CDR1 PRHDT and CDR2 FYEKMQ (reference sequence). The chain's CDR3 is CASSSGLARTDTQYF. DNA of the CDR3: TGTGCCAGCAGCTCGGGACTAGCACGCACAGATACGCAGTATTTT.

The genes are TRBV19 and TRBJ2-7; 14 positions agree with TRBD2. Looked up from germline, CDR1 is LNHDA and CDR2 is SQIVND (reference sequence). This CDR3 has 17 residues. Trimming cost V 3 bases and J 0 bases; bases outside gene matches: 4. DNA for the CDR3: TGTGCCAGTAGTATCGGACTAGCGGGGGGTCTCTCCTACGAGCAGTACTTC. Protein product: CASSIGLAGGLSYEQYF.

This rearrangement joins TRBV27 to TRBJ1-1; D is possibly TRBD1 (5 bases). The germline V and J ends were trimmed by 8 bases and 2 bases, with 12 bases remaining between them. The germline gives CDR1 MNHEY, CDR2 SMNVEV (reference sequence). The CDR3 extends over 13 amino acids. The CDR3 DNA is TGTGCCAGCTGGGACTGGCCCAACACTGAAGCTTTCTTT. The encoded protein is CASWDWPNTEAFF.

A word on this clone: The junction departs from the called germline gene at one end, perhaps through a read error. V gene TRBV7-8 combines with J gene TRBJ1-1; TRBD1 might be the D (5 bases). Per germline, CDR1 SGHVS and CDR2 FQNEAQ. This CDR3 has 14 residues. CDR3 sequence: CANSPRGEYTEAFF. DNA for the CDR3: TGTGCCAACAGCCCTCGGGGGGAGTACACTGAAGCTTTCTTT.

V is TRBV28 and J is TRBJ1-6; TRBD1 matches at 8 bases. Germline CDR1 reads MDHEN; CDR2 reads SYDVKM. CDR3 length: 16 residues. Trimming at V came to 2 bases and at J to 3 bases, leaving 3 bases not matched to a gene. Here the CDR3 reads CASSLQTGGYNSPLHF. DNA for the CDR3: TGTGCCAGCAGTTTACAAACAGGGGGCTATAATTCACCCCTCCACTTT.

A few counts support this clone. The rearrangement joins TRBV14 to TRBJ2-7; TRBD1 matches 7 bases. The germline V gene has CDR1 SGHDN and CDR2 FVKESK. V shed 1 base, J shed 6 bases, and the junction held 3 bases outside the gene matches. This CDR3 has 13 amino acids. DNA of the CDR3: TGTGCCAGCAGCCAAGGACAGGGCGGCGAGCAGTACTTC. Translation gives CASSQGQGGEQYF.

For this clone: A junction boundary mismatches the germline segment, possibly from a read error. J is TRBJ1-2 and V is TRBV7-9; 9 positions agree with TRBD1. Per germline, CDR1 SEHNR and CDR2 FQNEAQ (reference sequence). The length of the CDR3 is 12 residues. The CDR3: CASSRRTGATAF. The CDR3 bases are TGTGCCAGCAGCCGAAGGACAGGGGCGACCGCCTTC.

This clone was seen only a few times. A read error may account for a junction end that differs from germline. The chain carries TRBV7-7 and TRBJ2-2; 9 nucleotides agree with TRBD1. The CDR3 consists of 14 residues. Germline V lookup: CDR1 SSHAT, CDR2 FNYEAQ (reference sequence). In DNA, the CDR3 is TGTGCTAGCAGCTTACAGGGGGCCACCGGGGAGCTGTTTTTT. It is translated as CASSLQGATGELFF.

The chain has TRBV13 and TRBJ2-1, with TRBD2 matching 10 bases. Germline loops: CDR1 PRHDT, CDR2 FYEKMQ (reference sequence). The CDR3 is 16 residues long. J gave up 8 bases and V 0 bases, and 7 bases lay outside the gene matches. As DNA, the CDR3 is TGTGCCAGCAGCTTAGGCCTTAGCGGGAGGCGGGATGAGCAGTTCTTC. Amino acids: CASSLGLSGRRDEQFF.

The rearrangement links TRBV6-1 to TRBJ2-6; D is perhaps TRBD1 (5 bases). This CDR3 is 14 amino acids long. The V gene's germline CDR1 is MNHNS and CDR2 SASEGT. Trimming pared 2 bases from V and 3 bases from J, leaving 5 bases between. In DNA, the CDR3 is TGTGCCAGCAGTGAACAGGGTGGGGCCAACGTCCTGACTTTC. Amino acid sequence: CASSEQGGANVLTF.

The chain couples TRBV5-4 to TRBJ2-7; TRBD1 matches 10 bases. The ends lost 4 bases at V and 3 bases at J; junction bases unmatched: 13. This CDR3 is built from 17 residues. Germline CDR1 reads SGHNT; CDR2 reads YYREEE (reference sequence). The CDR3 DNA is TGTGCCAGCAGCCCGACAGGGGGCCTCGGCGGCTACTACGAGCAGTACTTC. This translates into CASSPTGGLGGYYEQYF.

The chain employs TRBV5-4 and TRBJ2-3; TRBD1 is a possible D gene (5 bases). The V end lost 0 bases, the J end lost 2 bases, and 13 bases lay between the germline ends. Germline lookup yields CDR1 SGHNT and CDR2 YYREEE (reference sequence). This CDR3 contains 16 residues. CDR3 in amino acids: CASSLAGVGDTDTQYF. The CDR3 DNA is TGTGCCAGCAGCTTGGCTGGGGTAGGGGACACAGATACGCAGTATTTT. Combining the CDR3 with reference TRBV5-4 and TRBJ2-3 gives the whole variable domain ETGVTQSPTHLIKTRGQQVTLRCSSQSGHNTVSWYQQALGQGPQFIFQYYREEENGRGNFPPRFSGLQFPNYSSELNVNALELDDSALYLCASSLAGVGDTDTQYFGPGTRLTVL.

The CDR3 protein is CASSQETTSGGAGTQYF. In DNA, the CDR3 is TGTGCCAGCAGCCAAGAGACCACTAGCGGGGGGGCTGGTACGCAGTATTTT. The chain employs TRBV4-2 and TRBJ2-3, with 13 nucleotides matching TRBD2. Unmatched junction bases numbered 8, after V lost 0 bases and J lost 8 bases. This CDR3 region has 17 residues. Germline values: CDR1 LGHNA, CDR2 YNFKEQ.

The rearrangement links TRBV5-4 to TRBJ2-1, with D unclear. Germline assignment: CDR1 SGHNT and CDR2 YYREEE (reference sequence). The CDR3 covers 14 residues. V was cut by 2 bases and J by 5 bases, with 11 bases left in between. In DNA, the CDR3 is TGTGCCAGCAGCTTCTGGGTAGCTGACAATGAGCAGTTCTTC. Protein: CASSFWVADNEQFF.

The chain has TRBV6-1 and TRBJ1-5; D is perhaps TRBD1 (5 bases). V shed 8 bases and J shed 2 bases, with 10 bases lying between them. The CDR3 runs to 13 residues. CDR1 and CDR2 from the germline V gene are MNHNS and SASEGT. CDR3 sequence: CASLGGGNQPQHF. The CDR3 DNA follows: TGTGCCAGCTTGGGGGGGGGCAATCAGCCCCAGCATTTT.

The chain links TRBV30 to TRBJ1-1; 8 nucleotides align to TRBD1. J lost 0 bases, V lost 8 bases, and 2 bases had no gene match. Germline CDR1 reads GTSNPN; CDR2 reads SVGIG (reference sequence). This CDR3 region has 12 residues. The DNA for the CDR3 is TGTGCCGCGGGACAGGTGAACACTGAAGCTTTCTTT. It translates to CAAGQVNTEAFF.

This chain connects TRBV6-5 to TRBJ2-6, with 12 bases lining up with TRBD1. V was pared by 6 bases and J by 9 bases, with 6 bases of the junction left unmatched. Germline CDR1 and CDR2: MNHEY and SVGAGI. This CDR3 spans 15 amino acids. The CDR3 nucleotides are TGTGCCAGCAGCGGGACAGGGGGCCCCTACAACGTCCTGACTTTC. Amino acids: CASSGTGGPYNVLTF.

The chain uses TRBV13 and TRBJ2-5, with 10 bases fitting TRBD2. The CDR3 loop spans 15 amino acids. Losses at the gene ends were 5 bases for V and 6 bases for J; bases not matched to a gene: 9. Per the germline V gene, CDR1 is PRHDT and CDR2 is FYEKMQ (reference sequence). The CDR3 loop is CASSPSGGAIKTQYF. Written as DNA, the CDR3 is TGTGCCAGCAGCCCCAGCGGGGGGGCCATAAAGACCCAGTACTTC.

The chain uses TRBV19 and TRBJ1-5; 11 nucleotides line up with TRBD1. Losses at the gene ends were 4 bases for V and 2 bases for J; bases not matched to a gene: 1. Germline CDR1 and CDR2: LNHDA and SQIVND (reference sequence). The CDR3 totals 15 residues. DNA for the CDR3: TGTGCCAGTAGTAGGGACAGGGGGGGCAATCAGCCCCAGCATTTT. The encoded protein is CASSRDRGGNQPQHF.

The rearrangement uses TRBV5-1 and TRBJ1-1; D perhaps matches TRBD1 (5 bases). Germline values: CDR1 SGHRS, CDR2 YFSETQ. Trimming left V 4 bases short and J 0 bases short, with 22 bases between. The CDR3 loop spans 18 amino acids. This chain's CDR3 is CASSPRRGDRSMNTEAFF. The CDR3 DNA reads TGCGCCAGCAGCCCACGTCGGGGGGACCGTTCGATGAACACTGAAGCTTTCTTT.